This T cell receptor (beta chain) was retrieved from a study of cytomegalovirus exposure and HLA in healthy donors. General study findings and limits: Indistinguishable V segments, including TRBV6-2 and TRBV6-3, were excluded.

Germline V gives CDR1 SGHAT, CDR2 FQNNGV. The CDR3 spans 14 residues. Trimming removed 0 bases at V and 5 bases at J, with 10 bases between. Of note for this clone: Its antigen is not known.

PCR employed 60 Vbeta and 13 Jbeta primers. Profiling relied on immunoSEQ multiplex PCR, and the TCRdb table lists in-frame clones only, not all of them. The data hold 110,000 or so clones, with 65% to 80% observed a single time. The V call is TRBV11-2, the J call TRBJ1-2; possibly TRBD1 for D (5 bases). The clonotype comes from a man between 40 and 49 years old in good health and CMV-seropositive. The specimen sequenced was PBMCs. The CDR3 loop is CASSLDRGRYGYTF. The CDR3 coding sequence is TGTGCCAGCAGCTTAGATCGGGGGAGGTATGGCTACACCTTC.